This TCR beta chain came from a study of immune evolution from preneoplasia to lung adenocarcinoma. Germline CDR1 reads MGHRA; CDR2 reads YSYEKL. This CDR3 contains 18 residues. Between the trimmed V and J ends, which lost 2 bases and 4 bases, there was a span of 21 bases. Study-wide findings and caveats: Clonality was highest in normal lung, lower in later-stage lesions apparently. Top clone frequencies peaked in normal lung, apparently declining through invasive adenocarcinoma.

The repertoire was sequenced with immunoSEQ multiplex PCR; TCRdb's copy has only in-frame clones and lacks some. The data hold under 8,500 clones, with 65% to 80% observed a single time. To note about this clone: No antigen is known for it.

The sample was FFPE minimally invasive lung adenocarcinoma tissue. This sequence originates from a person aged 50-75 years with lung adenocarcinoma. This sequence joins TRBV4-1 and TRBJ2-1, with a tentative D call TRBD2 (6 bases). The CDR3 protein is CASSQRPSPGREYNEQFF. Here the CDR3 DNA reads TGCGCCAGCAGCCAACGACCGAGCCCGGGCCGGGAGTACAATGAGCAGTTCTTC.